What follows are 29 T cell receptor beta chains derived from one specimen sequenced in a study of T cell changes during pregnancy in multiple sclerosis. Method: immunoSEQ multiplex PCR; TCRdb's copy keeps in-frame clones and lacks some. The table shows some 68,000 clones, with about 90% occurring only once. Sequencing used peripheral blood, obtained in the second trimester of pregnancy. Receptors were obtained from a female donor in good health, enrolled as a control in a pregnancy study.

J is TRBJ1-5 and V is TRBV6-5; D might be TRBD1 (5 bases). The germline CDR1 and CDR2 sequences are MNHEY and SVGAGI. This CDR3 contains 14 residues. Trimming took 5 bases from V and 0 from J, leaving 8 bases between them. This CDR3 reads CASSGHVSNQPQHF. CDR3 sequence (DNA): TGTGCCAGCAGTGGACACGTTAGCAATCAGCCCCAGCATTTT.

The chain couples TRBV9 to TRBJ1-1; unclear D gene. V shed 0 bases and J shed 5 bases, with 8 bases lying between them. The CDR3 is 13 residues long. Germline V gene lookup returns CDR1 SGDLS and CDR2 YYNGEE. DNA of the CDR3: TGTGCCAGCAGCGTAGGGGCGGGAACTGAAGCTTTCTTT. Translated: CASSVGAGTEAFF.

The CDR3 loop reads CASSLAGSYEQYF. The CDR3 coding sequence is TGTGCCAGCAGCTTAGCCGGGTCCTACGAGCAGTACTTC. The chain couples TRBV11-2 to TRBJ2-7; the D is unclear. The V gene's germline CDR1 is SGHAT and CDR2 FQNNGV. V gave up 1 base and J gave up 1 base, with 5 bases separating them. The CDR3 spans 13 residues.

J is TRBJ2-1 and V is TRBV28, with a weak D call TRBD2 (5 bases). V was pared by 4 bases and J by 0 bases, with 16 bases between. Germline-derived CDR1 and CDR2 are MDHEN and SYDVKM. The CDR3 sequence is 17 residues long. The CDR3 protein is CASSSPLEGSSYNEQFF. CDR3 nucleotide sequence: TGTGCCAGCAGTTCTCCCCTAGAGGGAAGCTCCTACAATGAGCAGTTCTTC.

The chain combines TRBV18 with TRBJ1-1; TRBD1 is a possible D gene (6 bases). The CDR3 has 14 amino acids. The germline gives CDR1 KGHSH, CDR2 LQKENI. Deletions cut 0 bases from V and 7 bases from J, with 12 bases between. The CDR3 nucleotides are TGTGCCAGCTCACCACCGGACAGTCTAAATGAAGCTTTCTTT. This codes for CASSPPDSLNEAFF.

V usage is TRBV6-1 and J usage is TRBJ2-7; no firm D call. Between the trimmed V and J ends, which lost 7 bases and 0 bases, there was a span of 13 bases. CDR1 and CDR2 from the germline V gene are MNHNS and SASEGT. The CDR3 extends over 14 amino acids. CDR3 residues: CASIGYLSSYEQYF. As DNA, the CDR3 is TGTGCCAGCATCGGTTACCTGAGCTCCTACGAGCAGTACTTC.

The V and J genes are TRBV27 and TRBJ1-2, with TRBD1 matching 8 bases. The V segment lost 6 bases and the J segment 3 bases; nucleotides outside the gene matches: 9. From germline, CDR1 is MNHEY and CDR2 SMNVEV (reference sequence). There are 15 residues in the CDR3. Here the CDR3 reads CASSPLGGQDYGYTF. In DNA, the CDR3 is TGTGCCAGCAGCCCCCTCGGGGGACAGGACTATGGCTACACCTTC.

The V and J genes are TRBV7-2 and TRBJ1-4, with a possible D match to TRBD1 (6 bases). The V gene lost 4 bases and the J gene lost 0 bases, with 9 bases spanning the gap. The CDR3 consists of 15 residues. The germline gives CDR1 SGHTA, CDR2 FQGNSA. CDR3 amino acids: CASSYSGATNEKLFF. The CDR3 nucleotides are TGTGCCAGCAGCTATTCAGGGGCAACTAATGAAAAACTGTTTTTT.

This clone showed up just once. The chain carries TRBV28 and TRBJ2-5; 13 bases align to TRBD2. The CDR3 has 17 residues. Germline-derived CDR1 and CDR2 are MDHEN and SYDVKM. Unmatched junction bases numbered 12, after V lost 6 bases and J lost 5 bases. This CDR3 is CASSWGRTSGSAETQYF. CDR3 nucleotides: TGTGCCAGCAGCTGGGGAAGGACTAGCGGGAGTGCGGAGACCCAGTACTTC.

This chain links TRBV7-9 with TRBJ1-6; no reliable D call. In germline, CDR1 is SEHNR, CDR2 FQNEAQ (reference sequence). This CDR3 contains 14 residues. V shed 3 bases and J shed 10 bases, with 13 bases lying between them. The CDR3 region has the DNA TGTGCCAGCAGCTTCGGGGTCGAAAAGTCACCCCTCCACTTT. It encodes CASSFGVEKSPLHF.

The chain combines TRBV12-5 with TRBJ2-7, with a tentative D call TRBD2 (5 bases). CDR3 size: 16 residues. Trimming pared 0 bases from V and 0 bases from J, leaving 12 bases between. Germline V gene sequence: CDR1 LGHNT, CDR2 FRNRAP. CDR3 residues: CASGLVPGRDSYEQYF. The CDR3 DNA reads TGTGCTAGTGGTTTGGTACCGGGAAGAGACTCCTACGAGCAGTACTTC.

The sample holds a few counts of this clone. The chain recombines TRBV7-3 with TRBJ1-3; D gene unclear. Germline V lookup: CDR1 SGHTA, CDR2 FQGTGA. CDR3 length: 16 amino acids. The germline V and J ends were trimmed by 0 bases and 0 bases, with 9 bases remaining between them. In DNA, the CDR3 is TGTGCCAGCAGCTTAACGAGGCAAAGCTCTGGAAACACCATATATTTT. It codes for CASSLTRQSSGNTIYF.

This clone was observed a single time. The chain has TRBV5-1 and TRBJ2-3, with 7 positions matching TRBD2. This CDR3 has 16 amino acids. The V gene end was trimmed by 4 bases and the J gene end by 9 bases; junction bases not matched to a gene: 17. Germline V gene data show CDR1 as SGHRS and CDR2 as YFSETQ. In DNA form, the CDR3 reads TGCGCCAGCAGCACGGGGTCTAGCGGAGCTCGAGAGACGCAGTATTTT. As protein: CASSTGSSGARETQYF.

The chain has TRBV11-3 and TRBJ2-7; 8 bases fit TRBD2. V shed 4 bases and J 2 bases; nucleotides not matched to a gene: 19. Germline assignment: CDR1 SGHNT and CDR2 YENEEA. The CDR3 covers 19 residues. CDR3 sequence: CASSWGALGSAGVPYEQYF. The DNA for the CDR3 is TGTGCCAGCAGCTGGGGGGCCCTTGGATCAGCGGGAGTACCCTACGAGCAGTACTTC.

The chain combines TRBV5-1 with TRBJ2-2; 9 bases align to TRBD2. Trimming removed 4 bases from V and 2 bases from J; junction bases left unmatched: 0. The CDR3 loop spans 14 amino acids. Germline-derived CDR1 and CDR2 are SGHRS and YFSETQ. The CDR3 region has the DNA TGCGCCAGCAGCCTAGCGGGAAACACCGGGGAGCTGTTTTTT. As protein: CASSLAGNTGELFF.

The chain joins TRBV9 to TRBJ2-1; 10 bases match TRBD2. Germline CDR1 is SGDLS and CDR2 is YYNGEE. This CDR3 comprises 16 residues. The trim removed 1 base at V and 7 bases at J, leaving 8 bases unmatched. CDR3 nucleotide sequence: TGTGCCAGCAGCGTACAGGGGCTAGCGGGAGTGAATGAGCAGTTCTTC. It codes for CASSVQGLAGVNEQFF.

This clone was seen a single time. The gene calls are TRBV11-3 and TRBJ2-7; possible D gene TRBD1, 6 bases. This CDR3 spans 15 amino acids. Trimming pared 5 bases from V and 0 bases from J, leaving 14 bases between. Germline lookup yields CDR1 SGHNT and CDR2 YENEEA. The CDR3 bases are TGTGCCAGCAGCCTCAGTGGGGGCTTCTCCTACGAGCAGTACTTC. It encodes CASSLSGGFSYEQYF.

This chain links TRBV2 with TRBJ2-7, with D possibly matching TRBD2 (6 bases). V shed 4 bases and J shed 4 bases, with 11 bases lying between them. This CDR3 region has 13 residues. Germline CDR1 is SNHLY and CDR2 is FYNNEI. In DNA form, the CDR3 reads TGTGCCAGCAGTGGGGGACTGGTATACGAGCAGTACTTC. This translates into CASSGGLVYEQYF.

The chain links TRBV4-1 to TRBJ2-1, with D tentatively TRBD2 (5 bases). V lost 0 bases and J 8 bases, leaving 14 bases between the germline ends. Per the germline V gene, CDR1 is MGHRA and CDR2 is YSYEKL. The CDR3 sequence is 15 residues long. CDR3 residues: CASSQEFGLVDEQFF. The CDR3 bases are TGCGCCAGCAGCCAAGAGTTCGGACTCGTGGATGAGCAGTTCTTC.

The CDR3 loop reads CATSRGGYGYTF. The CDR3 coding sequence is TGTGCCACCAGCAGAGGAGGCTATGGCTACACCTTC. V usage is TRBV15 and J usage is TRBJ1-2, with unresolved D. V lost 1 base to trimming and J lost 4 bases, with 4 bases between them. CDR1 and CDR2 from the germline V gene are LNHNV and YYDKDF (reference sequence). The length of the CDR3 is 12 residues.

The chain combines TRBV28 with TRBJ2-1; D remains ambiguous. Germline V lookup: CDR1 MDHEN, CDR2 SYDVKM. V was pared by 1 base and J by 6 bases, with 13 bases between. The CDR3 runs 15 residues. CDR3 in DNA: TGTGCCAGCAGTTTATCGTTCCTGGAGTCCAATGAGCAGTTCTTC. Protein sequence: CASSLSFLESNEQFF.

The chain recombines TRBV4-1 with TRBJ1-2; the D gene is possibly TRBD1 (6 bases). Trimming cost V 0 bases and J 7 bases, with 9 bases left between them. CDR3 size: 13 residues. CDR1 MGHRA and CDR2 YSYEKL come from the germline V gene. CDR3 residues: CASSQEVRGGYTF. The CDR3 DNA reads TGCGCCAGCAGCCAAGAGGTCAGGGGTGGCTACACCTTC.

The CDR3 DNA sequence: TGTGCCAGCAGTGAAGCAAAGGGGGCTGTCTACGAGCAGTACTTC. It translates to CASSEAKGAVYEQYF. The J gene is TRBJ2-7, the V gene TRBV6-1, with 7 bases matching TRBD1. Unmatched junction bases numbered 5, after V lost 0 bases and J lost 3 bases. CDR1 is MNHNS and CDR2 is SASEGT in the germline V gene. The CDR3 consists of 15 residues.

The chain recombines TRBV7-9 with TRBJ1-2, with D possibly matching TRBD1 (5 bases). V shed 4 bases and J shed 3 bases, with 9 bases lying between them. Germline lookup yields CDR1 SEHNR and CDR2 FQNEAQ (reference sequence). The CDR3 totals 13 residues. For the CDR3, the DNA is TGTGCCAGCAGCTGGCAAGGGGACTATGGCTACACCTTC. Translating gives CASSWQGDYGYTF.

This chain uses TRBV5-6 with TRBJ2-7; D perhaps matches TRBD1 (6 bases). The CDR3 spans 15 residues. V gave up 1 base and J gave up 2 bases, with 13 bases separating them. Germline V gives CDR1 SGHDT, CDR2 YYEEEE. CDR3 sequence: CASSLTGKGTYEQYF. In nucleotides, the CDR3 is TGTGCCAGCAGCTTGACAGGGAAGGGGACCTACGAGCAGTACTTC.

V gene TRBV27 combines with J gene TRBJ2-3; TRBD2 matches 7 bases. Germline CDR1 reads MNHEY; CDR2 reads SMNVEV (reference sequence). V shed 3 bases and J 6 bases; nucleotides not matched to a gene: 6. This CDR3 region has 14 residues. CDR3 sequence reads: CASSFLGEGDTQYF. In DNA form, the CDR3 reads TGTGCCAGCAGTTTTTTAGGGGAGGGGGATACGCAGTATTTT.

The CDR3: CASSQTGSLDEKLFF. The CDR3 DNA follows: TGTGCCAGCAGCCAAACAGGGTCATTGGATGAAAAACTGTTTTTT. The chain couples TRBV14 to TRBJ1-4; TRBD1 might be the D (6 bases). Germline assignment: CDR1 SGHDN and CDR2 FVKESK. The ends were cut back, 2 bases at V and 6 bases at J, with 13 bases in the middle. This CDR3 comprises 15 residues.

The chain couples TRBV28 to TRBJ1-5; 7 bases align to TRBD1. After removal of 6 bases from V and 2 bases from J, the junction contained 7 bases not matched to a gene. The V gene's germline CDR1 is MDHEN and CDR2 SYDVKM. The CDR3 has 15 amino acids. The CDR3 DNA reads TGTGCCAGCAGCCCCCGACAGGGAGGCAATCAGCCCCAGCATTTT. Protein sequence: CASSPRQGGNQPQHF.

This chain links TRBV7-2 with TRBJ2-5; no definite D call. The length of the CDR3 is 11 residues. Trimming left V 4 bases short and J 5 bases short, with 5 bases between. Germline values: CDR1 SGHTA, CDR2 FQGNSA. CDR3 bases: TGTGCCAGCAGCTCTTCGGAGACCCAGTACTTC. Amino acid sequence: CASSSSETQYF.